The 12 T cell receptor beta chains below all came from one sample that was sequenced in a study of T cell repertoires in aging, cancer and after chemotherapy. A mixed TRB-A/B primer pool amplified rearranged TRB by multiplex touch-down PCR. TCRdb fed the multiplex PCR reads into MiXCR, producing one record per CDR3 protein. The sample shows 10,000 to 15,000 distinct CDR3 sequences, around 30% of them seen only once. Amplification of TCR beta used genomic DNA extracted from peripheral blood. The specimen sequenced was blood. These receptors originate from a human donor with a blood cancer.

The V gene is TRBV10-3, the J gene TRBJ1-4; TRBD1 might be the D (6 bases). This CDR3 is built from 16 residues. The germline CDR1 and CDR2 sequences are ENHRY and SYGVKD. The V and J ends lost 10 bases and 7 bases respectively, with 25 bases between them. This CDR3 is CASSSLWGTSGEKLFF. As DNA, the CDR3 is TGTGCCAGCAGCTCCCTATGGGGGACAAGCGGTGAAAAACTGTTTTTT.

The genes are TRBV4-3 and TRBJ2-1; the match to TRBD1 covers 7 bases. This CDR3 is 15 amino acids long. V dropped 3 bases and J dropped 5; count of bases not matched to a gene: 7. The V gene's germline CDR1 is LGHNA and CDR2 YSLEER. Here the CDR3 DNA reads TGCGCCAGCAGCCAGAGGGGACAGCAAAACAATGAGCAGTTCTTC. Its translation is CASSQRGQQNNEQFF.

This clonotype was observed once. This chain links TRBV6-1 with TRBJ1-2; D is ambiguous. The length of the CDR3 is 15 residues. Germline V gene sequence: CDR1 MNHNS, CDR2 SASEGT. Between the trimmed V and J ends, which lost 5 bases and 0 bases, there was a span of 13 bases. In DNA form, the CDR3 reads TGTGCCAGCAGTTCTGGGCGGATAGCTAACTATGGCTACACCTTC. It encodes CASSSGRIANYGYTF.

CDR3 region: CASSLSATRGSPLHF. The CDR3 nucleotides read TGTGCCAGCAGCTTGAGCGCGACAAGGGGTTCACCCCTCCACTTT. The V gene is TRBV7-9, the J gene TRBJ1-6; a possible D gene is TRBD1 (5 bases). Trimming shortened V by 3 bases and J by 9 bases, and 15 bases separated the two germline ends. Germline-derived CDR1 and CDR2 are SEHNR and FQNEAQ (reference sequence). There are 15 residues in the CDR3.

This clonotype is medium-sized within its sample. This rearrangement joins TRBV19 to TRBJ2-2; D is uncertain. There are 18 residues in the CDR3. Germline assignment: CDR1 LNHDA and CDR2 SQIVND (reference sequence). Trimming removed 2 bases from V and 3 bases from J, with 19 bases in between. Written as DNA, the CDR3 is TGTGCCAGTAGTATACTGGCGTGGACGGTGGTAGACACCGGGGAGCTGTTTTTT. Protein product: CASSILAWTVVDTGELFF. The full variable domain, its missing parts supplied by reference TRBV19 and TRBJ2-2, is DGGITQSPKYLFRKEGQNVTLSCEQNLNHDAMYWYRQDPGQGLRLIYYSQIVNDFQKGDIAEGYSVSREKKESFPLTVTSAQKNPTAFYLCASSILAWTVVDTGELFFGEGSRLTVL.

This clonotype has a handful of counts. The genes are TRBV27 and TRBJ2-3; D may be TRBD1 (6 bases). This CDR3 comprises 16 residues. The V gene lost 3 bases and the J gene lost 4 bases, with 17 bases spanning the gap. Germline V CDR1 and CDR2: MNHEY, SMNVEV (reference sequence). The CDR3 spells CASSFLPGVEADTQYF. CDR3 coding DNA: TGTGCCAGCAGTTTCCTCCCAGGGGTCGAGGCAGATACGCAGTATTTT.

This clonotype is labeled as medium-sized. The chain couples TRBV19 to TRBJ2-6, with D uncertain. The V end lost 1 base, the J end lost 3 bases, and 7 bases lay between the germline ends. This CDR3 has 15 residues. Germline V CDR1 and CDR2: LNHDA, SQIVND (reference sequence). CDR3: CASSIASLGANVLTF. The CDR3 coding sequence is TGTGCCAGTAGTATAGCGAGTCTTGGGGCCAACGTCCTGACTTTC.

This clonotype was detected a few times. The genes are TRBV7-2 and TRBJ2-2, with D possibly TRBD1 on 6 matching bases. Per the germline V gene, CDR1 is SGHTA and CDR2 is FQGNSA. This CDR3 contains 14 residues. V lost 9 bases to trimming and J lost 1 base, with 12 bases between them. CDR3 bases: TGTGCCAGTAGCAGGGGCCTGAACACCGGGGAGCTGTTTTTT. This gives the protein CASSRGLNTGELFF.

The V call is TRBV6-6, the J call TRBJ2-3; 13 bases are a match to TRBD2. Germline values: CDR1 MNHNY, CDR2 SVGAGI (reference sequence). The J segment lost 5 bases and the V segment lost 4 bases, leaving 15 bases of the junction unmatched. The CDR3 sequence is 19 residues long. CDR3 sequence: CASSSRGTSGDLRGDTQYF. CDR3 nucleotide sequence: TGTGCCAGCAGTTCTAGAGGGACTAGCGGGGACTTGAGGGGAGATACGCAGTATTTT.

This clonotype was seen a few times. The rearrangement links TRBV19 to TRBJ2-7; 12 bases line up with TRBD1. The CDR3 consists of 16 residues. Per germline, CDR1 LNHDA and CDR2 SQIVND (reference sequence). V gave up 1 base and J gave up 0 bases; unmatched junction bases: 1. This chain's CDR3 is CASSIGDRGLSYEQYF. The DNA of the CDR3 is TGTGCCAGTAGTATAGGGGACAGGGGGCTCTCCTACGAGCAGTACTTC.

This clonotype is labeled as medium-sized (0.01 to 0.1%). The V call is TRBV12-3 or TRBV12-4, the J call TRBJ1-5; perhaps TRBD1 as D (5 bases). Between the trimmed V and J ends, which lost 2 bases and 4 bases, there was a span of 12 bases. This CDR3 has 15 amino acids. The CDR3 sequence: CASSLRGRWNQPQHF. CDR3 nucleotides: TGTGCCAGCAGTTTAAGGGGACGGTGGAATCAGCCCCAGCATTTT.

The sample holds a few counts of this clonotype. The CDR3 loop is CSASPQGSGETQYF. As DNA, the CDR3 is TGCAGTGCTAGTCCTCAGGGGAGCGGGGAGACCCAGTACTTC. The chain uses TRBV20-1 and TRBJ2-5, with D possibly called TRBD1 or TRBD2 (6 bases each). CDR3 length: 14 residues. Germline values: CDR1 DFQATT, CDR2 SNEGSKA (reference sequence). Trimming left V 3 bases short and J 5 bases short, with 16 bases between.